The 30 T cell receptor beta chains presented below share a single source sample, sequenced in a study of T cell responses to AZD1222 COVID-19 vaccine. The data were produced by immunoSEQ multiplex PCR, yet TCRdb's version contains in-frame clones alone and is incomplete. The table shows approximately 61,000 clones, with 81% occurring only once. The sample here was peripheral blood, taken 28 days after the second AZD1222 dose. The receptor set was obtained from an adult who received the AZD1222 COVID-19 vaccine.

The chain carries TRBV12-5 and TRBJ1-1; perhaps TRBD1 as D (5 bases). CDR1 and CDR2 from the germline V gene are LGHNT and FRNRAP. The germline V and J ends were trimmed by 4 bases and 4 bases, with 10 bases remaining between them. The CDR3 is 13 amino acids. CDR3 nucleotides: TGTGCTAGTGGTTCGGGGAGGGGCACTGAAGCTTTCTTT. Its protein is CASGSGRGTEAFF.

V and J are TRBV5-1 and TRBJ1-1; 7 bases agree with TRBD1. This CDR3 region has 14 residues. Germline CDR1 is SGHRS and CDR2 is YFSETQ. V dropped 4 bases and J dropped 1; count of bases not matched to a gene: 4. The CDR3 nucleotides are TGCGCCAGCAGCCCGACAGGGCGGAACACTGAAGCTTTCTTT. Its translation: CASSPTGRNTEAFF. Together with reference TRBV5-1 and TRBJ1-1, the CDR3 gives the full variable domain: KAGVTQTPRYLIKTRGQQVTLSCSPISGHRSVSWYQQTPGQGLQFLFEYFSETQRNKGNFPGRFSGRQFSNSRSEMNVSTLELGDSALYLCASSPTGRNTEAFFGQGTRLTVV.

The CDR3 coding sequence is TGCGCCAGCAGCCTCGGGACGTGGGAGACCTACGAGCAGTACTTC. Translating gives CASSLGTWETYEQYF. This rearrangement joins TRBV4-1 to TRBJ2-7; D is tentatively TRBD1 or TRBD2 (5 bases each). The CDR3 totals 15 residues. Trimming cost V 4 bases and J 2 bases, with 15 bases left between them. Germline V gene data show CDR1 as MGHRA and CDR2 as YSYEKL.

This clone has a handful of counts. V and J are TRBV19 and TRBJ1-4; no definite D call. The CDR3 is made up of 14 amino acids. CDR1 and CDR2 from the germline V gene are LNHDA and SQIVND (reference sequence). V lost 3 bases, J lost 1 base, and 6 bases lay in between. The CDR3 here is CASSIGITNEKLFF. CDR3 DNA: TGTGCCAGTAGTATTGGGATAACTAATGAAAAACTGTTTTTT. The full variable domain, completed using reference TRBV19 and TRBJ1-4, is DGGITQSPKYLFRKEGQNVTLSCEQNLNHDAMYWYRQDPGQGLRLIYYSQIVNDFQKGDIAEGYSVSREKKESFPLTVTSAQKNPTAFYLCASSIGITNEKLFFGSGTQLSVL.

The V call is TRBV27, the J call TRBJ2-1; TRBD2 is a possible D gene (5 bases). Trimming left V 1 base short and J 3 bases short, with 19 bases between. The CDR3 spans 18 residues. CDR1 MNHEY and CDR2 SMNVEV come from the germline V gene (reference sequence). CDR3 residues: CASSLYATLSGGYNEQFF. Here the CDR3 DNA reads TGTGCCAGCAGTTTATATGCGACTTTGAGCGGAGGCTACAATGAGCAGTTCTTC.

The rearrangement joins TRBV2 to TRBJ1-5; weak D call: TRBD1 (5 bases). The germline V gene encodes CDR1 SNHLY and CDR2 FYNNEI. Trimming took 3 bases from V and 5 from J, leaving 14 bases between them. The length of the CDR3 is 15 residues. The DNA of the CDR3 is TGTGCCAGCAGTGACGGGGCAGGGAGCTATCAGCCCCAGCATTTT. It yields the protein CASSDGAGSYQPQHF.

V and J are TRBV4-3 and TRBJ1-2, with 8 bases lining up with TRBD1. Looked up from germline, CDR1 is LGHNA and CDR2 is YSLEER. CDR3 length: 15 amino acids. With 0 bases clipped from V and 7 bases from J, the junction kept 7 bases outside the gene matches. In DNA, the CDR3 is TGCGCCAGCAGCCAAGATAGCGCAGGGGGCTCTGGCTACACCTTC. It translates to CASSQDSAGGSGYTF.

J is TRBJ1-2 and V is TRBV6-5, with 7 bases fitting TRBD1. J was trimmed by 3 bases and V by 7 bases; bases with no gene match: 8. CDR3 length: 14 residues. Germline loops: CDR1 MNHEY, CDR2 SVGAGI. CDR3 nucleotide sequence: TGTGCCAGCACCCTACAGGGGAACGACTATGGCTACACCTTC. Protein product: CASTLQGNDYGYTF.

The chain recombines TRBV6-5 with TRBJ1-2; TRBD1 agrees at 7 bases. V was clipped by 9 bases and J by 6 bases; unmatched bases: 7. The CDR3 loop spans 12 amino acids. CDR1 and CDR2 from the germline V gene are MNHEY and SVGAGI. The CDR3 DNA reads TGTGCCAGTATAAAACAGGGGCATGGCTACACCTTC. Translation gives CASIKQGHGYTF.

The chain couples TRBV29-1 to TRBJ2-3; D remains ambiguous. The CDR3 covers 14 residues. The V and J ends lost 4 bases and 0 bases respectively, with 11 bases between them. Per germline, CDR1 SQVTM and CDR2 ANQGSEA. CDR3 nucleotides: TGCAGCGTTGTACAGAGACCTAGCACAGATACGCAGTATTTT. Residues: CSVVQRPSTDTQYF.

This clone has more than one count but fewer than ten. V is TRBV27 and J is TRBJ1-4; possibly TRBD1 for D (5 bases). Germline V gives CDR1 MNHEY, CDR2 SMNVEV (reference sequence). The CDR3 is made up of 17 amino acids. Trimming pared 0 bases from V and 4 bases from J, leaving 15 bases between. CDR3 amino acids: CASSLSSGPGYNEKLFF. In nucleotides, the CDR3 is TGTGCCAGCAGTTTATCCTCAGGGCCCGGGTATAATGAAAAACTGTTTTTT.

The gene calls are TRBV3-1 (or the pseudogene TRBV3-2) and TRBJ2-7, with a tentative D call TRBD2 (6 bases). Deletions cut 8 bases from V and 12 bases from J, with 17 bases between. This CDR3 comprises 11 residues. CDR1 is LGHDT, CDR2 YNNKEL, per germline (reference sequence). The CDR3 DNA reads TGTGCCAGCGGCCTGGAGGGCCCGCGGTACTTC. It translates to CASGLEGPRYF.

This clone was picked up a small number of times. This rearrangement joins TRBV19 to TRBJ1-1; TRBD1 might be the D (6 bases). The germline V and J ends were trimmed by 5 bases and 1 base, with 17 bases remaining between them. Germline CDR1 reads LNHDA; CDR2 reads SQIVND (reference sequence). This CDR3 comprises 16 residues. CDR3 residues: CASSFRRGKKNTEAFF. Written as DNA, the CDR3 is TGTGCCAGTAGTTTTAGAAGGGGGAAGAAGAACACTGAAGCTTTCTTT.

The chain uses TRBV24-1 and TRBJ2-7; tentatively, D is TRBD1 (6 bases). The CDR3 spans 14 residues. Per the germline V gene, CDR1 is KGHDR and CDR2 is SFDVKD. The germline V and J ends were trimmed by 7 bases and 3 bases, with 15 bases remaining between them. The CDR3 region is CATSGQQGFYEQYF. In nucleotides, the CDR3 is TGTGCCACCAGCGGACAGCAAGGATTCTACGAGCAGTACTTC.

The chain joins TRBV5-8 to TRBJ1-1; no clear D gene. The CDR3 contains 10 residues. Trimming took off 1 base at V and 11 bases at J, with 6 bases between the two ends. Germline V gene sequence: CDR1 SGHTS, CDR2 YDEGEE. The CDR3 here is CASSLNNAFF. CDR3 coding DNA: TGTGCCAGCAGCTTGAACAACGCTTTCTTT.

This chain links TRBV3-1 (or the pseudogene TRBV3-2) with TRBJ2-1; the D is unclear. Per germline, CDR1 LGHDT and CDR2 YNNKEL (reference sequence). The CDR3 totals 16 residues. The ends were cut back, 2 bases at V and 4 bases at J, with 15 bases in the middle. CDR3 protein: CASSQSVALGYNEQFF. The CDR3 bases are TGTGCCAGCAGCCAAAGTGTGGCTCTCGGATACAATGAGCAGTTCTTC.

The chain couples TRBV27 to TRBJ1-5; D is ambiguous. The germline V gene encodes CDR1 MNHEY and CDR2 SMNVEV (reference sequence). Trimming took 2 bases from V and 0 from J, leaving 8 bases between them. There are 15 residues in the CDR3. CDR3 sequence reads: CASSLIGYSNQPQHF. CDR3 in DNA: TGTGCCAGCAGTTTAATCGGTTATAGCAATCAGCCCCAGCATTTT.

This clone was picked up one time. The CDR3 protein is CASSFWANSGSKSETQYF. For the CDR3, the DNA is TGTGCCAGCAGTTTCTGGGCAAATAGCGGGAGTAAGAGCGAGACCCAGTACTTC. The chain recombines TRBV28 with TRBJ2-5; TRBD2 agrees at 9 bases. The CDR3 is made up of 18 amino acids. The germline CDR1 and CDR2 sequences are MDHEN and SYDVKM. The trim removed 3 bases at V and 5 bases at J, leaving 16 bases unmatched.

The V and J genes are TRBV13 and TRBJ1-1, with 7 bases lining up with TRBD1. Germline V gene lookup returns CDR1 PRHDT and CDR2 FYEKMQ (reference sequence). The J segment lost 4 bases and the V segment lost 0 bases, leaving 8 bases of the junction unmatched. The CDR3 is made up of 16 amino acids. CDR3 residues: CASSLGPTGVTTEAFF. In DNA form, the CDR3 reads TGTGCCAGCAGCTTAGGACCCACAGGGGTGACCACTGAAGCTTTCTTT.

This rearrangement joins TRBV28 to TRBJ2-7, with D maybe TRBD2 (5 bases). Germline CDR1 MDHEN, CDR2 SYDVKM. There are 10 residues in the CDR3. The CDR3 sequence: CATGDYEQYF. CDR3 nucleotides: TGTGCTACCGGGGACTACGAGCAGTACTTC.

This clone was detected only a few times. V is TRBV18 and J is TRBJ2-5; perhaps TRBD1 as D (6 bases). Germline values: CDR1 KGHSH, CDR2 LQKENI. The CDR3 is 14 residues long. The V gene lost 4 bases and the J gene lost 2 bases, with 11 bases spanning the gap. The CDR3 loop reads CASSQRTEQETQYF. CDR3 DNA sequence: TGTGCCAGCTCACAGCGGACAGAACAAGAGACCCAGTACTTC.

V is TRBV6-2 or TRBV6-3 and J is TRBJ1-1; TRBD1 aligns across 7 bases. Germline lookup yields CDR1 MNHEY and CDR2 SVGEGT. This CDR3 is 12 amino acids long. Germline trimming cut 6 bases from V and 6 bases from J; bases unmatched to any gene: 4. CDR3 sequence: CASSNRGSEAFF. CDR3 nucleotides: TGTGCCAGCAGCAACAGGGGATCTGAAGCTTTCTTT.

This chain uses TRBV11-2 with TRBJ2-4, with a tentative D call TRBD2 (6 bases). Germline V gives CDR1 SGHAT, CDR2 FQNNGV. Trimming took off 5 bases at V and 9 bases at J, with 20 bases between the two ends. The CDR3 sequence is 15 residues long. CDR3 nucleotide sequence: TGTGCCAGCAGCCGATTGTGGGACTCGCCTGGCATTCAGTACTTC. It codes for CASSRLWDSPGIQYF.

This clone has more than one count but fewer than ten. The CDR3 loop reads CASSFGRSYEQYF. The CDR3, as DNA: TGTGCCAGCAGCTTCGGCAGGTCCTACGAGCAGTACTTC. The chain combines TRBV5-6 with TRBJ2-7, with D uncertain. Germline V gene sequence: CDR1 SGHDT, CDR2 YYEEEE. The CDR3 covers 13 residues. The germline V and J ends were trimmed by 2 bases and 1 base, with 7 bases remaining between them.

The chain uses TRBV5-5 and TRBJ1-1; no firm D call. Trimming removed 4 bases from V and 7 bases from J, with 20 bases in between. Germline-derived CDR1 and CDR2 are SGHKS and YYEKEE (reference sequence). The CDR3 has 15 residues. The CDR3 DNA follows: TGTGCCAGCAGCCCGGAGGTGCAGCGGTATCATGAAGCTTTCTTT. The encoded protein is CASSPEVQRYHEAFF.

The chain recombines TRBV3-1 (or the pseudogene TRBV3-2) with TRBJ2-1; 8 bases fit TRBD2. CDR3 size: 15 residues. V lost 0 bases to trimming and J lost 6 bases; unmatched junction nucleotides: 4. Per the germline V gene, CDR1 is LGHDT and CDR2 is YNNKEL (reference sequence). The CDR3 bases are TGTGCCAGCAGCCAAGATAACCTAGCGGGCAATGAGCAGTTCTTC. Residues: CASSQDNLAGNEQFF.

The chain has TRBV9 and TRBJ2-7, with D tentatively TRBD2 (5 bases). In germline, CDR1 is SGDLS, CDR2 YYNGEE. CDR3 length: 18 amino acids. Trimming removed 4 bases from V and 4 bases from J, with 27 bases in between. CDR3 coding DNA: TGTGCCAGCAGCCCTAGTGGAGTGGGCGGGCAAATCCGGTACGAGCAGTACTTC. This gives the protein CASSPSGVGGQIRYEQYF.

This clone was found once. V gene TRBV18 combines with J gene TRBJ2-7, with D perhaps matching TRBD1 (6 bases). CDR3 length: 13 amino acids. The V gene lost 3 bases and the J gene lost 6 bases, with 12 bases spanning the gap. Per germline, CDR1 KGHSH and CDR2 LQKENI. The CDR3 is CASSPKGQTEQYF. CDR3 sequence (DNA): TGTGCCAGCTCACCGAAAGGACAGACCGAGCAGTACTTC.

The chain uses TRBV27 and TRBJ2-1; the match to TRBD2 covers 8 bases. Germline values: CDR1 MNHEY, CDR2 SMNVEV (reference sequence). The CDR3 has 16 residues. The V gene end was trimmed by 6 bases and the J gene end by 8 bases; junction bases not matched to a gene: 15. The CDR3 sequence: CASRPTRLALGDEQFF. The CDR3 region has the DNA TGTGCCAGCAGACCCACACGACTAGCGTTAGGGGATGAGCAGTTCTTC.

The chain is built from TRBV30 and TRBJ2-1, with D possibly matching TRBD2 (6 bases). V gave up 5 bases and J gave up 2 bases, with 13 bases separating them. CDR3 length equals 14 residues. The germline V gene encodes CDR1 GTSNPN and CDR2 SVGIG (reference sequence). CDR3 protein: CAWGGLLPYNEQFF. The CDR3 nucleotides read TGTGCCTGGGGCGGACTACTACCCTACAATGAGCAGTTCTTC.